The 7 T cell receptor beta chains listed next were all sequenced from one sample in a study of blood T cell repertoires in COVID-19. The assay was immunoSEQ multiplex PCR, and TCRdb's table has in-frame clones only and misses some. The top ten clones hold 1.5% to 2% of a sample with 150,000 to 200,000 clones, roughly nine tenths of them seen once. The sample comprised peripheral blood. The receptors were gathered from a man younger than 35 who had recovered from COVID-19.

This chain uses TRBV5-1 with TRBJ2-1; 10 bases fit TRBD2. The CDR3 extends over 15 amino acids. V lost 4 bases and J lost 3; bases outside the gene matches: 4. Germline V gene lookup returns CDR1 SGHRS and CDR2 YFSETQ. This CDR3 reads CASSGGLAIYNEQFF. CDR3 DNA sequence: TGCGCCAGCAGCGGGGGACTAGCGATCTACAATGAGCAGTTCTTC.

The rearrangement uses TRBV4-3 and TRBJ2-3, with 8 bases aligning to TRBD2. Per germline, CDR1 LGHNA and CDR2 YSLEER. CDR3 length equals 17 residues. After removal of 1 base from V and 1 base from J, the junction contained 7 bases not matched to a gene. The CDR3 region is CASSQVSSGLRTDTQYF. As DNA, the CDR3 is TGCGCCAGCAGCCAAGTGTCTAGCGGGCTACGCACAGATACGCAGTATTTT.

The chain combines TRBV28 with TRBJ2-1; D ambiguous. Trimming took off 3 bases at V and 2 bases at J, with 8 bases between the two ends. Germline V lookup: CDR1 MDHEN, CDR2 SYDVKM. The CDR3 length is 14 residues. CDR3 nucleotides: TGTGCCAGCAGTTTCCTGGGCGCCTACAATGAGCAGTTCTTC. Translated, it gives CASSFLGAYNEQFF.

CDR3 nucleotides: TGCGCCAGCAGCTTGGCCCGGACAGGGCAAGAGACCCAGTACTTC. Translated, it gives CASSLARTGQETQYF. V is TRBV5-1 and J is TRBJ2-5; 8 positions match TRBD1. Germline loops: CDR1 SGHRS, CDR2 YFSETQ. The CDR3 runs to 15 residues. J was trimmed by 2 bases and V by 0 bases; bases with no gene match: 3.

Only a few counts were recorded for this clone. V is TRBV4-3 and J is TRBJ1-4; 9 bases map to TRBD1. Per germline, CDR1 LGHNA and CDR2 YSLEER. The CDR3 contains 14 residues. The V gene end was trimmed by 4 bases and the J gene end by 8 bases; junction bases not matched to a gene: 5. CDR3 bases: TGCGCCAGCAGCCCGGACAGGGGAAGGGAAAAACTGTTTTTT. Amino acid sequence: CASSPDRGREKLFF.

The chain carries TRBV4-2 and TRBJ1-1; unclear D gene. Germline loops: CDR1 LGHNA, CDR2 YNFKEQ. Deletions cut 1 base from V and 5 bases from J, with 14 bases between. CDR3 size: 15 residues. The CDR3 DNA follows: TGTGCCAGCAGCCAAGTGGGAGGCCGGGAGACTGAAGCTTTCTTT. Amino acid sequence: CASSQVGGRETEAFF.

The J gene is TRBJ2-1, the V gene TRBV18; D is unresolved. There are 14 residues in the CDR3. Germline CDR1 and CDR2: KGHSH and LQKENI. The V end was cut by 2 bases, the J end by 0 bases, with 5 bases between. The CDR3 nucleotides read TGTGCCAGCTCACCAGCGGACTCCTACAATGAGCAGTTCTTC. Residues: CASSPADSYNEQFF.